Shown below are 20 T cell receptor beta chains from a single sample sequenced in a study of T-cell reconstitution after alpha-beta-depleted transplantation in children. This sample's TCRbeta library carried unique molecular identifier barcodes. MiXCR was run by TCRdb on the PCR reads, yielding one entry per CDR3 protein. The data contain 440,000 or so distinct CDR3 sequences, around 9.9% of them singletons. This specimen was PBMCs from the stem cell graft donor, taken from the stem cell graft. The receptors stem from a human donor who donated a stem cell graft to a child with acute myeloid leukemia.

This clonotype has a handful of counts. The rearrangement joins TRBV7-2 to TRBJ2-5; TRBD2 matches at 13 bases. This CDR3 spans 15 amino acids. V lost 6 bases to trimming and J lost 4 bases; unmatched junction nucleotides: 5. The germline V gene has CDR1 SGHTA and CDR2 FQGNSA. The CDR3 DNA reads TGTGCCAGCAGTTCACGACTAGCGGGGGGAGAGACCCAGTACTTC. Its protein is CASSSRLAGGETQYF.

CDR3 sequence reads: CSARVTVTQETQYF. CDR3 DNA sequence: TGCAGTGCTAGAGTCACGGTGACTCAAGAGACCCAGTACTTC. The genes are TRBV20-1 and TRBJ2-5; D unresolved. CDR1 is DFQATT and CDR2 is SNEGSKA in the germline V gene (reference sequence). The CDR3 spans 14 residues. V dropped 1 base and J dropped 2 bases, with 11 bases sitting between them.

The J gene is TRBJ2-1, the V gene TRBV12-3 or TRBV12-4; D not certain. The CDR3 totals 14 residues. Trimming took off 1 base at V and 5 bases at J, with 9 bases between the two ends. Here the CDR3 DNA reads TGTGCCAGCAGTTTAGAGGGCGACGACAATGAGCAGTTCTTC. Translated, it gives CASSLEGDDNEQFF.

In its sample, this clonotype was seen a few times. This chain connects TRBV6-1 to TRBJ1-2; D unclear. The CDR3 is 17 amino acids. In germline, CDR1 is MNHNS, CDR2 SASEGT. V was trimmed by 5 bases and J by 7 bases, leaving 26 bases between them. DNA for the CDR3: TGTGCCAGCAGTAAACGGCCCGGGTGGGGAAAAGACTTTGGCTACACCTTC. Its translation is CASSKRPGWGKDFGYTF.

This clonotype showed up many times. The chain recombines TRBV7-8 with TRBJ2-2; D uncertain. The CDR3 extends over 13 amino acids. The V and J ends lost 1 base and 7 bases respectively, with 7 bases between them. Looked up from germline, CDR1 is SGHVS and CDR2 is FQNEAQ. CDR3 DNA sequence: TGTGCCAGCAGCTTAGGTCTAGGCGGGGAGCTGTTTTTT. This gives the protein CASSLGLGGELFF.

This clonotype has just a few counts. The chain recombines TRBV20-1 with TRBJ1-2; no definite D call. This CDR3 is built from 10 residues. V lost 0 bases and J lost 5, with 1 base in between. Germline-derived CDR1 and CDR2 are DFQATT and SNEGSKA (reference sequence). In nucleotides, the CDR3 is TGCAGTGCTAGAGATTATGGCTACACCTTC. Translating it yields CSARDYGYTF.

In this sample, this clonotype turned up many times. The gene calls are TRBV10-3 and TRBJ2-7; TRBD1 is a possible D gene (6 bases). Deletions cut 8 bases from V and 5 bases from J, with 13 bases between. The CDR3 loop spans 12 amino acids. Germline CDR1 ENHRY, CDR2 SYGVKD. As DNA, the CDR3 is TGTGCCATCGTAACAGGGTCTCACGAGCAGTACTTC. The encoded protein is CAIVTGSHEQYF.

This clonotype came up a few times. J is TRBJ1-5 and V is TRBV7-2; a weak D match, TRBD1 (5 bases). From germline, CDR1 is SGHTA and CDR2 FQGNSA. This CDR3 region has 16 residues. Between the trimmed V and J ends, which lost 5 bases and 7 bases, there was a span of 21 bases. CDR3 bases: TGTGCCAGCAGCCCGATGGGTGCAGGGACCGAACAGCCCCAGCATTTT. As protein: CASSPMGAGTEQPQHF.

The CDR3 DNA reads TGCAGTGCTCGGATGGGCCACACTGAAGCTTTCTTT. It codes for CSARMGHTEAFF. The rearrangement joins TRBV20-1 to TRBJ1-1; no definite D call. The CDR3 has 12 amino acids. Germline values: CDR1 DFQATT, CDR2 SNEGSKA (reference sequence). The ends were cut back, 5 bases at V and 3 bases at J, with 10 bases in the middle.

This clonotype was seen more than once but under ten times. The CDR3 DNA follows: TGTGCCAGCAGCTTAGGCGGGGACAGTCGACGTGGAGAGACCCAGTACTTC. This translates into CASSLGGDSRRGETQYF. This chain uses TRBV7-2 with TRBJ2-5, with a tentative D call TRBD1 (7 bases). The CDR3 totals 17 residues. V was pared by 1 base and J by 4 bases, with 19 bases between. The germline V gene encodes CDR1 SGHTA and CDR2 FQGNSA.

This clonotype was detected only once. The rearrangement joins TRBV5-5 to TRBJ2-7, with D possibly TRBD1 on 6 matching bases. The CDR3 has 15 amino acids. Trimming took off 0 bases at V and 4 bases at J, with 14 bases between the two ends. CDR1 SGHKS and CDR2 YYEKEE come from the germline V gene (reference sequence). CDR3 protein: CASSLDPQGVYEQYV. The CDR3 DNA reads as TGTGCCAGCAGCTTGGACCCACAGGGAGTGTACGAGCAGTACGTC.

The CDR3 sequence is CASSLELGLNTEAFF. The CDR3 DNA reads as TGTGCCAGCAGCTTGGAGTTAGGGTTGAACACTGAAGCTTTCTTT. The V gene is TRBV5-6, the J gene TRBJ1-1; D is unresolved. V lost 0 bases, J lost 0 bases, and 9 bases lay in between. The CDR3 has 15 amino acids. Germline loops: CDR1 SGHDT, CDR2 YYEEEE.

The chain is built from TRBV19 and TRBJ1-1; D is perhaps TRBD1 (6 bases). This CDR3 is built from 15 residues. Germline lookup yields CDR1 LNHDA and CDR2 SQIVND (reference sequence). The germline V and J ends were trimmed by 7 bases and 4 bases, with 19 bases remaining between them. The CDR3 here is CASMGHGLGATEAFF. The CDR3 region has the DNA TGTGCCAGTATGGGACACGGGTTAGGGGCCACTGAAGCTTTCTTT.

The chain uses TRBV6-1 and TRBJ2-2; 8 positions match TRBD2. Per germline, CDR1 MNHNS and CDR2 SASEGT. This CDR3 has 15 residues. V lost 6 bases, J lost 4 bases, and 7 bases stayed unmatched. This CDR3 is CASRTSSGITGELFF. Written as DNA, the CDR3 is TGTGCCAGCAGAACCAGTAGCGGGATCACCGGGGAGCTGTTTTTT.

This clonotype was recorded many times. The V gene is TRBV7-3, the J gene TRBJ1-1, with D uncertain. The CDR3 is made up of 13 amino acids. Germline-derived CDR1 and CDR2 are SGHTA and FQGTGA. Trimming took off 2 bases at V and 0 bases at J, with 4 bases between the two ends. CDR3 DNA sequence: TGTGCCAGCAGCTTATTTATGAACACTGAAGCTTTCTTT. Protein sequence: CASSLFMNTEAFF.

This clonotype has only a few counts. This chain joins TRBV9 and TRBJ2-1; D gene ambiguous. The CDR3 length is 16 residues. V lost 3 bases and J 3 bases, leaving 16 bases between the germline ends. The germline V gene encodes CDR1 SGDLS and CDR2 YYNGEE. The CDR3 region has the DNA TGTGCCAGCAGCGGTAGTGAAGGGTTCGGCTACAATGAGCAGTTCTTC. This translates into CASSGSEGFGYNEQFF.

The chain is built from TRBV4-1 and TRBJ1-6; D is ambiguous. This CDR3 is built from 15 residues. From germline, CDR1 is MGHRA and CDR2 YSYEKL. The V end lost 5 bases, the J end lost 8 bases, and 16 bases lay between the germline ends. DNA for the CDR3: TGCGCCAGCAGCGCACCGTCGGGATTGTATTCACCCCTCCACTTT. Amino acid sequence: CASSAPSGLYSPLHF.

The rearrangement joins TRBV20-1 to TRBJ2-2; D not resolved. The CDR3 runs 14 residues. V lost 3 bases and J 2 bases, leaving 10 bases between the germline ends. Germline V gene sequence: CDR1 DFQATT, CDR2 SNEGSKA (reference sequence). CDR3 sequence (DNA): TGCAGTGCTAGTGGCAGGTCCAACACCGGGGAGCTGTTTTTT. This sequence encodes CSASGRSNTGELFF.

This clonotype was recorded many times. The genes are TRBV5-1 and TRBJ2-7; 10 bases align to TRBD1. Trimming took 4 bases from V and 5 from J; bases not matched to a gene: 6. The germline CDR1 and CDR2 sequences are SGHRS and YFSETQ. CDR3 size: 14 residues. The CDR3: CASSHPGQGNEQYF. The CDR3 DNA sequence: TGCGCCAGCAGCCATCCGGGACAGGGGAACGAGCAGTACTTC.

The chain couples TRBV25-1 to TRBJ2-1, with TRBD2 matching 7 bases. Trimming removed 2 bases from V and 7 bases from J; junction bases left unmatched: 5. Germline-derived CDR1 and CDR2 are MGHDK and SYGVNS. The length of the CDR3 is 14 residues. The CDR3 nucleotides read TGTGCCAGCAGTGAAAGCGGGGTAGTTAATGAGCAGTTCTTC. Translation gives CASSESGVVNEQFF.